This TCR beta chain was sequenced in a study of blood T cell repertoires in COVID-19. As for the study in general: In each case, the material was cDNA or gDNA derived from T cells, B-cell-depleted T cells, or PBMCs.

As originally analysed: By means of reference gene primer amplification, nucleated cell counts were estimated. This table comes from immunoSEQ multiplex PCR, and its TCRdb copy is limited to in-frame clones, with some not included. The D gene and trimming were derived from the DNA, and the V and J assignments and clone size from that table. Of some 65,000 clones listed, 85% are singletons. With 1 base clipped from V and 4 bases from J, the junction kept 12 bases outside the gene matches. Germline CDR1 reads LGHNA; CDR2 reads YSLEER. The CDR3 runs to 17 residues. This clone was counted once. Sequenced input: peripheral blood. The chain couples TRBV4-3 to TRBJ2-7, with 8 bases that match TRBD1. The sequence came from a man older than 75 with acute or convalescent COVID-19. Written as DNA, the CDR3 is TGCGCCAGCAGCCAAGTTCCTTGGGACAGGTTAAAGTACGAGCAGTACTTC. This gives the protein CASSQVPWDRLKYEQYF.